This T cell receptor beta chain was recovered during a study of control samples from healthy donors and cancer patients. Germline V gene sequence: CDR1 SGHDT, CDR2 YYEEEE. V was trimmed by 6 bases and J by 6 bases, leaving 12 bases between them. This CDR3 region has 13 residues. Sequencing was performed with immunoSEQ multiplex PCR; in TCRdb, only in-frame clones are kept and a portion is missing. The repertoire holds approximately 97,000 clones, 70% to 90% seen once, with approximately 20% in the top ten. The sequence derives from a man younger than 45 in good health. The chain employs TRBV5-6 and TRBJ2-2; D possibly corresponds to TRBD1 (5 bases). The specimen was blood. In DNA form, the CDR3 reads TGTGCCAGCACACACAGGCGGTCCGGGGAGCTGTTTTTT. Translating gives CASTHRRSGELFF.